This T cell receptor beta chain was recovered during a study of T cells in Graves' hyperthyroidism and ophthalmopathy. Study outcomes and limitations: Most thyroid clonotypes that were expanded above 0.001 also turned up in blood.

The CDR3 has 16 residues. The V and J ends lost 5 bases and 6 bases respectively, with 22 bases between them. Germline V gene data show CDR1 as SGHVS and CDR2 as FQNEAQ. Details on this clonotype: The antigen is undetermined.

Clinicians diagnosed patients from clinical symptoms, serum thyroxine and TRAb, thyroid ultrasound and orbital computed tomography. The TCR beta CDR3 regions underwent amplification using RNA transcripts as the source. An initial round of RT-PCR targeting the TCR CDR3 relied on the HTBI primer set. TCRdb used MiXCR to reprocess the multiplex PCR reads, holding one entry per CDR3 protein. The table has roughly 600,000 distinct CDR3 sequences, around 15% seen once. This TCR derives from a woman in her fifties or sixties with Graves' ophthalmopathy. Sequenced material: blood. V and J are TRBV7-8 and TRBJ2-5, with D maybe TRBD1 (6 bases). Here the CDR3 reads CASSPTGTVLDKTQYF. In DNA, the CDR3 is TGTGCCAGCAGCCCCACAGGGACGGTTTTAGATAAGACCCAGTACTTC.